This T cell receptor beta chain derives from a study of T cell responses to AZD1222 COVID-19 vaccine. Study-wide results and caveats: Across the whole spike, CD4 TCRs peaked at regions 160-218 and 743-854. Increases in Spike-specific TCR breadth and depth were seen after two AZD1222 doses.

Libraries were prepared by immunoSEQ multiplex PCR; TCRdb keeps only in-frame clonotypes and omits some of them. Of 100,000 to 150,000 clones in the sample, approximately 88% were seen once. There are 14 residues in the CDR3. Trimming pared 8 bases from V and 9 bases from J, leaving 17 bases between. The germline V gene encodes CDR1 SGHAT and CDR2 FQNNGV. With regard to this clone: Antigen: not known.

This sequence joins TRBV11-2 and TRBJ1-6; D is perhaps TRBD1 (6 bases). Sample: peripheral blood, taken on day 0 of AZD1222 vaccination. The TCR originated in an adult in good health. CDR3 in amino acids: CASAPPYRVSPLHF. The CDR3 region has the DNA TGTGCCAGCGCTCCGCCATACAGGGTTTCACCCCTCCACTTT.